The 20 T cell receptor beta chains in this list originate from one sample, sequenced in a study of T cells in Graves' hyperthyroidism and ophthalmopathy. Amplified regions were TCR beta CDR3 sequences from RNA transcripts. When the TCR CDR3 underwent first-round RT-PCR, the HTBI primer set was used. TCRdb ran MiXCR on the multiplex PCR reads and lists one entry per CDR3 protein. The sample shows approximately 510,000 distinct CDR3 sequences, 46% of them seen only once. Sequencing input: peripheral blood or thyroid tissue (not recorded which). These receptors were obtained from an adult woman with Graves' disease, either hyperthyroidism or ophthalmopathy (not recorded which).

This clonotype was recorded a few times. The chain has TRBV7-2 and TRBJ2-5; D gene ambiguous. The CDR3 is 12 residues long. CDR1 SGHTA and CDR2 FQGNSA come from the germline V gene. The germline V and J ends were trimmed by 6 bases and 4 bases, with 9 bases remaining between them. CDR3 residues: CASSFDRETQYF. The DNA for the CDR3 is TGTGCCAGCAGTTTCGATCGAGAGACCCAGTACTTC. The whole variable domain, remainder taken from reference TRBV7-2 and TRBJ2-5, is GAGVSQSPSNKVTEKGKDVELRCDPISGHTALYWYRQSLGQGLEFLIYFQGNSAPDKSGLPSDRFSAERTGGSVSTLTIQRTQQEDSAVYLCASSFDRETQYFGPGTRLLVL.

The chain is built from TRBV5-1 and TRBJ2-5; 7 bases align to TRBD1. This CDR3 region has 16 residues. The V and J ends lost 4 bases and 3 bases, in that order; junction bases with no gene match: 12. Germline CDR1 is SGHRS and CDR2 is YFSETQ. CDR3 loop: CASSPTGDGTKETQYF. In DNA, the CDR3 is TGCGCCAGCAGCCCTACAGGGGACGGAACTAAAGAGACCCAGTACTTC.

At least ten counts were recorded for this clonotype. The chain carries TRBV4-3 and TRBJ2-6; 7 bases map to TRBD1. The CDR3 totals 17 residues. V lost 5 bases, J lost 0 bases, and 7 bases stayed unmatched. CDR1 LGHNA and CDR2 YSLEER come from the germline V gene. The CDR3 is CASSEGGAVSGANVLTF. The CDR3, as DNA: TGCGCCAGCAGCGAAGGGGGCGCGGTCTCTGGGGCCAACGTCCTGACTTTC.

V usage is TRBV20-1 and J usage is TRBJ1-2, with D maybe TRBD1 (6 bases). The CDR3 loop spans 15 amino acids. The V end lost 5 bases, the J end lost 0 bases, and 16 bases lay between the germline ends. Germline-derived CDR1 and CDR2 are DFQATT and SNEGSKA (reference sequence). CDR3 in DNA: TGCAGTGCTTATACCCGGGACAATTCTAACTATGGCTACACCTTC. Amino acid sequence: CSAYTRDNSNYGYTF.

Details on this clonotype: Because it lacks the conserved phenylalanine or tryptophan at the end, this CDR3 is likely a read error. Because the CDR3's place on the DNA is in doubt, the DNA is left out and the CDR3 is given as listed by TCRdb. The chain has TRBV20-1 and TRBJ1-1. The CDR3 extends over 9 residues, inclusive of both ends. Germline CDR1 DFQATT, CDR2 SNEGSKA (reference sequence). The CDR3 sequence: CSATDSVIS.

This clonotype was observed at least ten times. The genes are TRBV19 and TRBJ1-1; no definite D call. Looked up from germline, CDR1 is LNHDA and CDR2 is SQIVND (reference sequence). Trimming pared 0 bases from V and 4 bases from J, leaving 6 bases between. The CDR3 extends over 13 amino acids. The CDR3 nucleotides are TGTGCCAGTAGTATAGAGGGCCCCACTGAAGCTTTCTTT. As protein: CASSIEGPTEAFF.

Many counts were recorded for this clonotype. The chain recombines TRBV12-3 or TRBV12-4 with TRBJ2-7, with a tentative D call TRBD2 (5 bases). The CDR3 length is 15 residues. V lost 0 bases and J 3 bases, leaving 12 bases between the germline ends. Here the CDR3 reads CASSLAPAGLYEQYF. The CDR3 DNA follows: TGTGCCAGCAGTTTAGCGCCGGCAGGACTCTACGAGCAGTACTTC.

This clonotype has only a few counts. The chain uses TRBV5-1 and TRBJ2-7; 8 positions agree with TRBD2. The CDR3 loop spans 15 amino acids. V was clipped by 4 bases and J by 2 bases; unmatched bases: 8. CDR1 and CDR2 (germline): SGHRS, YFSETQ. CDR3 sequence: CASSAGASGPYEQYF. DNA of the CDR3: TGCGCCAGCAGCGCTGGGGCTAGCGGGCCCTACGAGCAGTACTTC.

In this sample, this clonotype turned up once. CDR3 nucleotides: TGTGCCATCAGTGACTCTTCGCTTGGGACTAGCGGGGGTCTCTACGAGCAGTACTTC. Its translation: CAISDSSLGTSGGLYEQYF. V is TRBV10-3 and J is TRBJ2-7, with 14 positions matching TRBD2. The CDR3 is made up of 19 amino acids. Germline assignment: CDR1 ENHRY and CDR2 SYGVKD. Trimming at V came to 3 bases and at J to 3 bases, leaving 13 bases not matched to a gene.

V gene TRBV29-1 combines with J gene TRBJ1-5; D remains unclear. V lost 8 bases and J 5 bases, leaving 16 bases between the germline ends. The CDR3 totals 13 residues. CDR1 is SQVTM, CDR2 ANQGSEA, per germline. The CDR3 DNA reads TGCAGCAGTGGGGTAGGGTTCTATCAGCCCCAGCATTTT. Translation: CSSGVGFYQPQHF.

This clonotype was seen a handful of times. The CDR3 loop is CASSLERGRYEQYF. The DNA for the CDR3 is TGTGCCAGCAGCTTAGAACGGGGACGCTACGAGCAGTACTTC. The V and J genes are TRBV5-5 and TRBJ2-7; D is possibly TRBD1 or TRBD2 (5 bases each). The CDR3 is 14 amino acids. V was shortened by 2 bases and J by 3 bases, with 12 bases between the two germline ends. CDR1 and CDR2 (germline): SGHKS, YYEKEE (reference sequence).

The DNA for the CDR3 is TGTGCCATCAGTGATCGGGACAGGAACTACGAGCAGTACTTC. Its translation: CAISDRDRNYEQYF. The chain joins TRBV10-3 to TRBJ2-7, with 8 bases fitting TRBD1. The trim removed 3 bases at V and 3 bases at J, leaving 4 bases unmatched. Germline V gene sequence: CDR1 ENHRY, CDR2 SYGVKD. CDR3 length: 14 residues.

The V gene is TRBV29-1, the J gene TRBJ2-5; D is unresolved. The CDR3 is 13 residues long. Trimming cost V 0 bases and J 5 bases, with 10 bases left between them. The germline V gene has CDR1 SQVTM and CDR2 ANQGSEA. The CDR3 spells CSVEDRVVETQYF. The CDR3 nucleotides read TGCAGCGTTGAAGATCGGGTGGTCGAGACCCAGTACTTC.

This chain links TRBV15 with TRBJ2-5; the match to TRBD1 covers 9 bases. Germline-derived CDR1 and CDR2 are LNHNV and YYDKDF (reference sequence). CDR3 length: 14 residues. The junction had 2 bases not matched to a gene; V was cut back by 3 bases and J by 3 bases. CDR3 in DNA: TGTGCCACCAGCAGCAGACAGGGGGAAGAGACCCAGTACTTC. It translates to CATSSRQGEETQYF.

This clonotype has ten or more counts. The chain combines TRBV5-8 with TRBJ1-1, with a possible D match to TRBD1 (6 bases). This CDR3 spans 13 amino acids. The ends were cut back, 4 bases at V and 1 base at J, with 8 bases in the middle. CDR1 SGHTS and CDR2 YDEGEE come from the germline V gene. The CDR3 protein is CASSGTPNTEAFF. CDR3 nucleotide sequence: TGTGCCAGCAGCGGGACACCGAACACTGAAGCTTTCTTT.

This clonotype showed up just a few times. The rearrangement links TRBV7-2 to TRBJ1-6; TRBD1 agrees at 10 bases. V shed 5 bases and J 7 bases; nucleotides not matched to a gene: 8. Germline V gene sequence: CDR1 SGHTA, CDR2 FQGNSA. This CDR3 region has 16 residues. The CDR3 sequence is CASSQPRQGANSPLHF. CDR3 coding DNA: TGTGCCAGCAGCCAACCGAGACAGGGGGCCAATTCACCCCTCCACTTT. The variable domain in full, completed from reference TRBV7-2 and TRBJ1-6, reads GAGVSQSPSNKVTEKGKDVELRCDPISGHTALYWYRQSLGQGLEFLIYFQGNSAPDKSGLPSDRFSAERTGGSVSTLTIQRTQQEDSAVYLCASSQPRQGANSPLHFGNGTRLTVT.

This chain joins TRBV9 and TRBJ1-1; no definite D call. CDR3 size: 15 residues. The germline V gene encodes CDR1 SGDLS and CDR2 YYNGEE. V was pared by 0 bases and J by 7 bases, with 16 bases between. Here the CDR3 reads CASSVGITGAFEAFF. The CDR3 bases are TGTGCCAGCAGCGTAGGAATAACTGGTGCCTTTGAAGCTTTCTTT.

CDR3 sequence reads: CASTAGQINEKLFF. The DNA of the CDR3 is TGTGCCAGCACCGCGGGCCAGATAAATGAAAAACTGTTTTTT. The chain combines TRBV2 with TRBJ1-4; D not resolved. The CDR3 is made up of 14 amino acids. Germline CDR1 SNHLY, CDR2 FYNNEI. The V gene lost 7 bases and the J gene lost 5 bases, with 14 bases spanning the gap.

For this clonotype: Germline is not matched at one junction end, which may reflect a read error. CDR3 in amino acids: CATSDSQGQGVVTANCGYTF. CDR3 nucleotide sequence: TGTGCCACCAGTGATTCTCAGGGACAGGGAGTCGTTACTGCTAACTGTGGCTACACCTTC. The chain uses TRBV24-1 and TRBJ1-2; 9 nucleotides line up with TRBD1. Germline V CDR1 and CDR2: KGHDR, SFDVKD. The CDR3 contains 20 residues.

The table lists this clonotype with many counts. This chain joins TRBV7-2 and TRBJ1-1; possible D gene TRBD1, 5 bases. CDR1 and CDR2 (germline): SGHTA, FQGNSA. The CDR3 loop spans 13 amino acids. V was trimmed by 5 bases and J by 11 bases, leaving 18 bases between them. CDR3 amino acids: CASSATTGTKAFF. Written as DNA, the CDR3 is TGTGCCAGCAGCGCAACTACAGGAACTAAGGCTTTCTTT. The complete variable domain, with remaining parts taken from reference TRBV7-2 and TRBJ1-1, reads GAGVSQSPSNKVTEKGKDVELRCDPISGHTALYWYRQSLGQGLEFLIYFQGNSAPDKSGLPSDRFSAERTGGSVSTLTIQRTQQEDSAVYLCASSATTGTKAFFGQGTRLTVV.